This T cell receptor (beta chain) was sequenced for a study of beta chain features in type 1 diabetes. Study-level points and caveats: The study left unresolved whether HLA type influences TCRB rearrangement. All four CD4+ subsets of Type 1 diabetes patients contained TCRB CDR3s that were moderately but significantly shorter.

This clone was found a few times. What it binds is unknown. The same CDR3 arises from other DNA sequences in this sample as well. The authors reverse transcribed all of the isolated RNA, so sequencing captured expressed TCRB transcripts. Produced via immunoSEQ multiplex PCR; TCRdb's table is partial and in-frame only. Among 600,000 to 700,000 clones listed, under 15% were seen once. The germline gives CDR1 MNHEY, CDR2 SVGAGI. Trimming pared 0 bases from V and 3 bases from J, leaving 5 bases between. The CDR3 extends over 13 amino acids. This clonotype originated in a man between 18 and 29 years old with type 1 diabetes. The chain couples TRBV6-5 to TRBJ1-1; no firm D call. Sequencing was performed on naive CD4+ T cells from blood. The CDR3 region is CASSYSRDTEAFF. Written as DNA, the CDR3 is TGTGCCAGCAGTTACTCGAGGGACACTGAAGCTTTCTTT.